In this sample, the clone carrying this T cell receptor (beta chain) turned up many times. Its antigen remains unknown. Over 190 million TCR-beta sequences from 15-18 subjects came from every sequencing run. MiXCR, applied by TCRdb to the 5' RACE reads, yields one record per CDR3 protein. The sample gives 75,000 to 90,000 distinct CDR3 sequences, 10% of which show up once; 1.8% is in the top ten. This entry belongs to a study of neurological immune-mediated disorders. Overall study findings and caveats: In HTLV-1-associated myelopathy, TCR clonal expansion was greatest, whereas multiple sclerosis had the least, falling below healthy controls. The absence of any CDR3 amino acid sequence shared by expanded clones across subjects suggests that repertoires were private in all groups.

PBMCs stored at -80 C, 2 million in total, were the source of the unsorted libraries. Germline-derived CDR1 and CDR2 are SNHLY and FYNNEI. The CDR3 is 16 residues long. V was shortened by 1 base and J by 0 bases, with 10 bases between the two germline ends. Sequenced input: PBMCs. This chain uses TRBV2 with TRBJ2-1; possibly TRBD2 for D (6 bases). The source is a man aged 35-49 years in good health. The CDR3 nucleotides read TGTGCCAGCAGTGAAGGGATAGCGGCCTCCTACAATGAGCAGTTCTTC. It translates to CASSEGIAASYNEQFF.